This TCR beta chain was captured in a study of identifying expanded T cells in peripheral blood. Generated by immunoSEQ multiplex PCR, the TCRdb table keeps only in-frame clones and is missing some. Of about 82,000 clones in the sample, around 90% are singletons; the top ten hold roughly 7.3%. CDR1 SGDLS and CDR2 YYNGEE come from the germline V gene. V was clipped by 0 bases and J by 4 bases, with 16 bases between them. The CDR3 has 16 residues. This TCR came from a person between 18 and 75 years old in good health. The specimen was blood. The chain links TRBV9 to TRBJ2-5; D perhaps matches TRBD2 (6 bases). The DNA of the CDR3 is TGTGCCAGCAGCGTAGTGGGAGCGGGCGCTCCAGAGACCCAGTACTTC. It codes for CASSVVGAGAPETQYF. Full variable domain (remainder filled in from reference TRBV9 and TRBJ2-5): DSGVTQTPKHLITATGQRVTLRCSPRSGDLSVYWYQQSLDQGLQFLIQYYNGEERAKGNILERFSAQQFPDLHSELNLSSLELGDSALYFCASSVVGAGAPETQYFGPGTRLLVL.